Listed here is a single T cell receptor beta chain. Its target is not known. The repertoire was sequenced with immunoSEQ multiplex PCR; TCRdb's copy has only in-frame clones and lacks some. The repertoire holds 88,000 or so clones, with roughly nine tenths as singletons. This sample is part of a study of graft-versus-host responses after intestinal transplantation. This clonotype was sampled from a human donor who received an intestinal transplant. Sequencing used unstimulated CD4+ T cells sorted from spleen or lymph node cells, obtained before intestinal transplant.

The CDR3 bases are TGCGCCAGCAGGCTAGCGGGGGGCACATACAATGAGCAGTTCTTC. Translated, it gives CASRLAGGTYNEQFF. The rearrangement joins TRBV10-2 to TRBJ2-1; TRBD2 matches 11 bases. The junction had 5 bases not matched to a gene; V was cut back by 6 bases and J by 4 bases. This CDR3 contains 15 residues. The germline V gene encodes CDR1 WSHSY and CDR2 SAAADI.